The 22 T cell receptor beta chains in this list originate from one sample, sequenced in a study of T cells expressing NK-cell markers. TCRdb re-called the 5' RACE reads and catalogs CDR3 proteins one per entry, DNA excluded. The table for this sample gives about 260,000 distinct CDR3 sequences. The specimen was blood T cells: a sorted CD56 or NKG2C T cell subset, CD4+ or CD8+ T cells, or bulk PBMC T cells (not recorded which). The receptors were sampled from a woman aged 18 to 69 in good health.

The chain couples TRBV20-1 to TRBJ2-1; TCRdb selects TRBD1, and the lack of DNA leaves this call unchecked. The CDR3 has 12 amino acids. Germline CDR1 DFQATT, CDR2 SNEGSKA (reference sequence). Here the CDR3 reads CSARYDRNEQFF.

The chain employs TRBV30 and TRBJ1-3. Germline assignment: CDR1 GTSNPN and CDR2 SVGIG (reference sequence). The CDR3 loop spans 18 amino acids. This CDR3 reads CAWSVRFVSLSSGNTIYF.

The rearrangement uses TRBV29-1 and TRBJ2-5; TCRdb gives TRBD2 as the D gene, but with no DNA this cannot be confirmed. Germline lookup yields CDR1 SQVTM and CDR2 ANQGSEA. This CDR3 contains 15 residues. The CDR3 loop reads CSVKRSGGLQETQYF.

The rearrangement links TRBV7-9 to TRBJ1-5; TCRdb's D gene call, TRBD1, goes unchecked for lack of DNA. Germline loops: CDR1 SEHNR, CDR2 FQNEAQ (reference sequence). The CDR3 has 14 residues. This CDR3 is CASSLGGSFGPQHF. The whole variable domain, filled in from reference TRBV7-9 and TRBJ1-5, reads DTGVSQNPRHKITKRGQNVTFRCDPISEHNRLYWYRQTLGQGPEFLTYFQNEAQLEKSRLLSDRFSAERPKGSFSTLEIQRTEQGDSAMYLCASSLGGSFGPQHFGDGTRLSIL.

The chain is built from TRBV6-2 or TRBV6-3 and TRBJ2-5. The CDR3 has 14 amino acids. Germline CDR1 reads MNHEY; CDR2 reads SVGEGT. The CDR3 spells CASSYDGLAKTQYF.

The chain joins TRBV20-1 to TRBJ2-3. Germline V gene lookup returns CDR1 DFQATT and CDR2 SNEGSKA (reference sequence). The CDR3 spans 13 residues. CDR3 sequence reads: CSAVGRRGDTQYF.

The rearrangement uses TRBV11-2 and TRBJ1-6. The CDR3 has 12 amino acids. In germline, CDR1 is SGHAT, CDR2 FQNNGV. CDR3: CASSLVSAPLHF.

V is TRBV5-5 and J is TRBJ1-2; absent DNA, TCRdb's TRBD1 call cannot be checked. This CDR3 has 13 amino acids. From germline, CDR1 is SGHKS and CDR2 YYEKEE (reference sequence). The CDR3: CASSWTPGDGYTF.

The gene calls are TRBV25-1 and TRBJ2-3; TCRdb designates TRBD2, a call that cannot be tested without DNA. The CDR3 is 14 amino acids. Germline-derived CDR1 and CDR2 are MGHDK and SYGVNS. The CDR3 loop reads CASGRAGGTDTQYF.

The rearrangement joins TRBV4-3 to TRBJ1-5; TCRdb lists TRBD1, though no DNA is available to test this call. The length of the CDR3 is 15 residues. CDR1 is LGHNA and CDR2 is YSLEER in the germline V gene. CDR3 sequence reads: CASSQEPRGDQPQHF.

The chain recombines TRBV11-1 with TRBJ2-5; TCRdb selects TRBD1, and the lack of DNA leaves this call unchecked. The CDR3 extends over 18 amino acids. Germline V CDR1 and CDR2: SGHAT, FQDESV (reference sequence). The CDR3 sequence is CASSLRDQGGFSRETQYF.

V usage is TRBV4-1 and J usage is TRBJ2-3; TCRdb reports TRBD2, a call that lacks DNA to check it against. Germline V gene lookup returns CDR1 MGHRA and CDR2 YSYEKL. The CDR3 contains 18 residues. CDR3 sequence: CASSQGARAGASTDTQYF.

The chain combines TRBV3-1 with TRBJ2-3; TCRdb's D call, TRBD1, is unchecked because there is no DNA. The CDR3 has 15 amino acids. The germline V gene has CDR1 LGHDT and CDR2 YNNKEL (reference sequence). CDR3 in amino acids: CASSLRQGSTDTQYF.

This chain connects TRBV5-1 to TRBJ1-5; the TCRdb call, TRBD1, lacks DNA for checking. Germline V gene lookup returns CDR1 SGHRS and CDR2 YFSETQ. This CDR3 is built from 14 residues. CDR3 residues: CASSFGQVNQPQHF.

The chain combines TRBV18 with TRBJ1-2. Germline V lookup: CDR1 KGHSH, CDR2 LQKENI. The CDR3 contains 14 residues. CDR3 sequence: CASSPGGTLYGYTF.

The chain uses TRBV10-3 and TRBJ2-2. The CDR3 length is 14 residues. CDR1 and CDR2 (germline): ENHRY, SYGVKD. Here the CDR3 reads CAISERPNTGELFF.

The chain employs TRBV20-1 and TRBJ1-5; the TCRdb call, TRBD1, lacks DNA for checking. This CDR3 contains 13 residues. Germline assignment: CDR1 DFQATT and CDR2 SNEGSKA (reference sequence). CDR3 residues: CSARGQGTQPQHF.

This CDR3 is CASSHSLEQYF. The V and J genes are TRBV14 and TRBJ2-7. Germline CDR1 is SGHDN and CDR2 is FVKESK. This CDR3 is 11 amino acids long.

The chain is built from TRBV12-3 or TRBV12-4 and TRBJ2-1; the D call of TRBD2 rests on TCRdb alone, since no DNA is present to check it. The CDR3 extends over 16 amino acids. The CDR3 region is CASRPALAGGPNEQFF.

The V and J genes are TRBV20-1 and TRBJ2-5; with no DNA, the TCRdb D assignment of TRBD1 cannot be verified. The CDR3 is made up of 15 amino acids. The germline gives CDR1 DFQATT, CDR2 SNEGSKA (reference sequence). CDR3 amino acids: CSARTQGRGQETQYF.

The V call is TRBV2, the J call TRBJ1-5; the TRBD1 assignment by TCRdb is unverifiable without DNA. CDR1 and CDR2 (germline): SNHLY, FYNNEI. The CDR3 length is 13 residues. The CDR3 sequence: CASAGTGNQPQHF.

This chain connects TRBV11-2 to TRBJ1-2; TCRdb's D call of TRBD1 is untestable without DNA. The CDR3 covers 13 residues. CDR1 SGHAT and CDR2 FQNNGV come from the germline V gene. The CDR3 loop reads CASSLQGSYGYTF.